The 30 T cell receptor beta chains reported below all come from one sample, sequenced in a study of T cell changes during pregnancy in multiple sclerosis. Method: immunoSEQ multiplex PCR; TCRdb's copy keeps in-frame clones and lacks some. The sample contains roughly 64,000 clones, roughly 92% of which appear only once. Specimen: peripheral blood, collected in the second trimester of pregnancy. All receptors come from a female donor with multiple sclerosis, enrolled in a pregnancy study.

The chain joins TRBV2 to TRBJ2-1; tentative D call: TRBD1 (5 bases). The CDR3 is made up of 14 amino acids. The V and J ends lost 7 bases and 1 base respectively, with 11 bases between them. Germline V gene sequence: CDR1 SNHLY, CDR2 FYNNEI. The CDR3 here is CASNMDNSYNEQFF. CDR3 bases: TGTGCCAGCAATATGGACAATTCCTACAATGAGCAGTTCTTC.

This rearrangement joins TRBV7-2 to TRBJ1-4, with 10 positions matching TRBD1. The ends lost 1 base at V and 6 bases at J; junction bases unmatched: 2. Germline lookup yields CDR1 SGHTA and CDR2 FQGNSA. The CDR3 covers 15 residues. The chain's CDR3 is CASSLVGTGDEKLFF. The CDR3 DNA sequence: TGTGCCAGCAGCTTAGTGGGGACAGGGGATGAAAAACTGTTTTTT.

The V and J genes are TRBV29-1 and TRBJ2-7, with a possible D match to TRBD1 (6 bases). The V gene lost 4 bases and the J gene lost 2 bases, with 6 bases spanning the gap. Germline CDR1 is SQVTM and CDR2 is ANQGSEA. The CDR3 loop spans 11 amino acids. The CDR3, as DNA: TGCAGCGTTGGGACAGCCTACGAGCAGTACTTC. Its protein is CSVGTAYEQYF.

The chain recombines TRBV9 with TRBJ2-5; 7 positions agree with TRBD2. V gave up 4 bases and J gave up 5 bases; unmatched junction bases: 11. Per the germline V gene, CDR1 is SGDLS and CDR2 is YYNGEE. The CDR3 contains 15 residues. CDR3 sequence reads: CASSNRGGSGETQYF. The CDR3 nucleotides read TGTGCCAGCAGCAATCGTGGCGGGAGCGGGGAGACCCAGTACTTC. Full variable domain (missing parts from reference TRBV9 and TRBJ2-5): DSGVTQTPKHLITATGQRVTLRCSPRSGDLSVYWYQQSLDQGLQFLIQYYNGEERAKGNILERFSAQQFPDLHSELNLSSLELGDSALYFCASSNRGGSGETQYFGPGTRLLVL.

The J gene is TRBJ2-5, the V gene TRBV25-1; TRBD1 matches 11 bases. This CDR3 contains 15 residues. The ends lost 4 bases at V and 5 bases at J; junction bases unmatched: 6. In germline, CDR1 is MGHDK, CDR2 SYGVNS. The CDR3 coding sequence is TGTGCCAGCAGTGCCTCCGGGACAGGGGGGGAGACCCAGTACTTC. Its protein product is CASSASGTGGETQYF.

The CDR3 spells CASSEASGRGTDTQYF. The CDR3 DNA reads as TGTGCCAGCAGTGAAGCTAGCGGGAGGGGCACAGATACGCAGTATTTT. V is TRBV6-4 and J is TRBJ2-3; 12 bases agree with TRBD2. There are 16 residues in the CDR3. The V segment lost 3 bases and the J segment 1 base; nucleotides outside the gene matches: 2. The germline CDR1 and CDR2 sequences are MRHNA and SNTAGT.

The chain combines TRBV30 with TRBJ2-7; TRBD1 is a possible D gene (6 bases). Germline V lookup: CDR1 GTSNPN, CDR2 SVGIG (reference sequence). V was pared by 3 bases and J by 6 bases, with 18 bases between. The CDR3 loop spans 14 amino acids. The CDR3 sequence: CAWSPGTPSGEQYF. DNA for the CDR3: TGTGCCTGGAGCCCCGGGACACCTTCGGGCGAGCAGTACTTC. Combining the CDR3 with reference TRBV30 and TRBJ2-7 gives the whole variable domain SQTIHQWPATLVQPVGSPLSLECTVEGTSNPNLYWYRQAAGRGLQLLFYSVGIGQISSEVPQNLSASRPQDRQFILSSKKLLLSDSGFYLCAWSPGTPSGEQYFGPGTRLTVT.

This clone has just one count. Other DNA sequences in the sample encode the same CDR3. The gene calls are TRBV5-1 and TRBJ2-2; 7 bases agree with TRBD1. The CDR3 totals 15 residues. V shed 1 base, J shed 2 bases, and the junction held 2 bases outside the gene matches. Germline loops: CDR1 SGHRS, CDR2 YFSETQ. In nucleotides, the CDR3 is TGCGCCAGCAGCTTGCGACAGGGAAACACCGGGGAGCTGTTTTTT. The encoded protein is CASSLRQGNTGELFF.

The rearrangement joins TRBV18 to TRBJ2-1; 7 bases fit TRBD2. There are 17 residues in the CDR3. V was pared by 4 bases and J by 4 bases, with 13 bases of the junction left unmatched. Germline V CDR1 and CDR2: KGHSH, LQKENI. The CDR3, as DNA: TGTGCCAGCTCACGACTTGCGGGAGCCCCCAATTACAATGAGCAGTTCTTC. As protein: CASSRLAGAPNYNEQFF. Full variable domain (outside the CDR3, taken from reference TRBV18 and TRBJ2-1): NAGVMQNPRHLVRRRGQEARLRCSPMKGHSHVYWYRQLPEEGLKFMVYLQKENIIDESGMPKERFSAEFPKEGPSILRIQQVVRGDSAAYFCASSRLAGAPNYNEQFFGPGTRLTVL.

The rearrangement links TRBV5-4 to TRBJ1-3; D is unresolved. The CDR3 spans 15 residues. Trimming took 0 bases from V and 0 from J, leaving 7 bases between them. Per the germline V gene, CDR1 is SGHNT and CDR2 is YYREEE (reference sequence). CDR3 DNA sequence: TGTGCCAGCAGCTTGGGTTCAGGCTCTGGAAACACCATATATTTT. This encodes CASSLGSGSGNTIYF.

This clone has more than one count but fewer than ten. This sequence joins TRBV2 and TRBJ2-2; a weak D match, TRBD1 (6 bases). Per germline, CDR1 SNHLY and CDR2 FYNNEI. The CDR3 contains 13 residues. V was cut by 6 bases and J by 5 bases, with 10 bases left in between. CDR3 in DNA: TGTGCCAGCAGGGGGGACAAAACCGGGGAGCTGTTTTTT. The encoded protein is CASRGDKTGELFF.

This sequence joins TRBV19 and TRBJ2-5, with D possibly being TRBD2 (6 bases). Germline V lookup: CDR1 LNHDA, CDR2 SQIVND (reference sequence). The CDR3 length is 14 residues. The V end lost 1 base, the J end lost 1 base, and 7 bases lay between the germline ends. The CDR3 region is CASSIGGLQETQYF. The CDR3 DNA is TGTGCCAGTAGTATAGGGGGACTCCAAGAGACCCAGTACTTC. Complete variable domain (other parts from reference TRBV19 and TRBJ2-5): DGGITQSPKYLFRKEGQNVTLSCEQNLNHDAMYWYRQDPGQGLRLIYYSQIVNDFQKGDIAEGYSVSREKKESFPLTVTSAQKNPTAFYLCASSIGGLQETQYFGPGTRLLVL.

The chain employs TRBV19 and TRBJ2-7; D is undetermined. Looked up from germline, CDR1 is LNHDA and CDR2 is SQIVND (reference sequence). Trimming cost V 6 bases and J 4 bases, with 16 bases left between them. The CDR3 covers 14 residues. This CDR3 is CASRSSRYKYEQYF. CDR3 DNA sequence: TGTGCCAGTAGATCGTCGAGATATAAGTACGAGCAGTACTTC.

The V gene is TRBV7-3, the J gene TRBJ2-2, with no clear D. Germline V gene data show CDR1 as SGHTA and CDR2 as FQGTGA. The length of the CDR3 is 15 residues. V was cut by 0 bases and J by 2 bases, with 7 bases left in between. The CDR3: CASSLTPGNTGELFF. CDR3 nucleotide sequence: TGTGCCAGCAGCTTAACCCCGGGTAACACCGGGGAGCTGTTTTTT.

This chain uses TRBV6-5 with TRBJ1-5; possible D gene TRBD1, 6 bases. V shed 2 bases and J shed 9 bases, with 8 bases lying between them. The CDR3 consists of 12 residues. CDR1 is MNHEY and CDR2 is SVGAGI in the germline V gene. The CDR3 sequence: CASSYPQGPQHF. CDR3 nucleotides: TGTGCCAGCAGTTACCCACAGGGGCCCCAGCATTTT.

The V call is TRBV13, the J call TRBJ1-2; TRBD1 matches 9 bases. The germline CDR1 and CDR2 sequences are PRHDT and FYEKMQ (reference sequence). V shed 4 bases and J 6 bases; nucleotides not matched to a gene: 15. CDR3 length: 17 amino acids. This CDR3 reads CASSSWGQGESVNGYTF. The CDR3 coding sequence is TGTGCCAGCAGCTCCTGGGGACAGGGAGAGTCTGTCAATGGCTACACCTTC.

This chain joins TRBV25-1 and TRBJ2-3; 8 bases line up with TRBD1. The germline gives CDR1 MGHDK, CDR2 SYGVNS. Germline trimming cut 1 base from V and 6 bases from J; bases unmatched to any gene: 12. The CDR3 has 17 residues. The CDR3 DNA follows: TGTGCCAGCAGTGAATGGGATATAGGACAGGGTTCCGATACGCAGTATTTT. Translating gives CASSEWDIGQGSDTQYF.

The rearrangement links TRBV30 to TRBJ1-2, with 8 bases fitting TRBD1. The CDR3 runs to 15 residues. Trimming took 0 bases from V and 5 from J; bases not matched to a gene: 8. The germline V gene has CDR1 GTSNPN and CDR2 SVGIG (reference sequence). This CDR3 is CAWSVSGTGPYGYTF. The CDR3 bases are TGTGCCTGGAGTGTATCGGGGACAGGTCCGTATGGCTACACCTTC.

This chain connects TRBV5-1 to TRBJ2-5; tentative D call: TRBD2 (6 bases). The germline gives CDR1 SGHRS, CDR2 YFSETQ. There are 13 residues in the CDR3. The germline V and J ends were trimmed by 6 bases and 3 bases, with 12 bases remaining between them. CDR3 in amino acids: CASILSGEETQYF. DNA for the CDR3: TGCGCCAGCATCCTTTCGGGAGAAGAGACCCAGTACTTC.

This clone has only a few counts. CDR3 in amino acids: CASSGLATTDTQYF. In nucleotides, the CDR3 is TGTGCCAGCAGTGGACTAGCGACCACAGATACGCAGTATTTT. The chain carries TRBV6-1 and TRBJ2-3; 8 nucleotides align to TRBD2. The CDR3 has 14 residues. Germline CDR1 is MNHNS and CDR2 is SASEGT. J was trimmed by 2 bases and V by 4 bases; bases with no gene match: 2.

The table lists this clone with a few counts. The rearrangement links TRBV19 to TRBJ2-7, with a weak D call TRBD1 (5 bases). Germline-derived CDR1 and CDR2 are LNHDA and SQIVND (reference sequence). This CDR3 has 14 residues. V was clipped by 4 bases and J by 5 bases, with 15 bases between them. The CDR3 protein is CASSTQPQGNEQYF. The DNA for the CDR3 is TGTGCCAGTAGTACCCAACCTCAGGGAAACGAGCAGTACTTC.

V gene TRBV4-3 combines with J gene TRBJ2-5; TRBD2 matches at 16 bases. J was trimmed by 3 bases and V by 0 bases; bases with no gene match: 7. This CDR3 comprises 19 residues. Per germline, CDR1 LGHNA and CDR2 YSLEER. In DNA, the CDR3 is TGCGCCAGCAGCCAAGATTGGGGGACTAGCGGGAGGGCCGAAGAGACCCAGTACTTC. Translating gives CASSQDWGTSGRAEETQYF.

The chain combines TRBV6-6 with TRBJ1-5, with 10 bases aligning to TRBD1. With 6 bases clipped from V and 2 bases from J, the junction kept 4 bases outside the gene matches. CDR1 MNHNY and CDR2 SVGAGI come from the germline V gene (reference sequence). The CDR3 extends over 15 amino acids. The CDR3 region is CASSPTGGRNQPQHF. CDR3 coding DNA: TGTGCCAGCAGCCCGACAGGGGGCCGCAATCAGCCCCAGCATTTT.

This rearrangement joins TRBV5-1 to TRBJ2-1, with 9 nucleotides matching TRBD1. The trim removed 4 bases at V and 6 bases at J, leaving 8 bases unmatched. The CDR3 runs to 15 residues. Germline values: CDR1 SGHRS, CDR2 YFSETQ. The CDR3 DNA reads TGCGCCAGCAGCCCGACAGGGGGAGGACCCAATGAGCAGTTCTTC. This sequence encodes CASSPTGGGPNEQFF. Combining the CDR3 with reference TRBV5-1 and TRBJ2-1 gives the whole variable domain KAGVTQTPRYLIKTRGQQVTLSCSPISGHRSVSWYQQTPGQGLQFLFEYFSETQRNKGNFPGRFSGRQFSNSRSEMNVSTLELGDSALYLCASSPTGGGPNEQFFGPGTRLTVL.

The chain employs TRBV5-4 and TRBJ2-1, with 7 nucleotides matching TRBD2. Germline CDR1 and CDR2: SGHNT and YYREEE (reference sequence). After removal of 9 bases from V and 8 bases from J, the junction contained 5 bases not matched to a gene. The CDR3 consists of 11 residues. The CDR3 nucleotides read TGTGCCACCGCCCGGGAGGATGAGCAGTTCTTC. Amino acids: CATAREDEQFF.

This clone was counted once. The V call is TRBV28, the J call TRBJ1-2; D gene ambiguous. Germline CDR1 MDHEN, CDR2 SYDVKM. The CDR3 contains 13 residues. Trimming removed 6 bases from V and 7 bases from J, with 15 bases in between. Here the CDR3 reads CASRTTIWAGYTF. CDR3 bases: TGTGCCAGCAGGACGACGATTTGGGCTGGCTACACCTTC.

This chain links TRBV11-2 with TRBJ2-5, with TRBD1 matching over 8 bases. This CDR3 has 17 residues. The V and J ends lost 3 bases and 3 bases, in that order; junction bases with no gene match: 12. Germline CDR1 reads SGHAT; CDR2 reads FQNNGV. The CDR3 is CASSFGSIGQGEETQYF. The CDR3 DNA is TGTGCCAGCAGCTTCGGTTCAATTGGACAGGGAGAAGAGACCCAGTACTTC.

The genes are TRBV5-1 and TRBJ2-1; a possible D gene is TRBD2 (6 bases). Germline V gives CDR1 SGHRS, CDR2 YFSETQ. V lost 2 bases and J 9 bases, leaving 18 bases between the germline ends. CDR3 size: 15 residues. The CDR3 loop is CASSFQASERGEQFF. CDR3 DNA sequence: TGCGCCAGCAGCTTTCAGGCTAGCGAAAGAGGTGAGCAGTTCTTC.

This chain uses TRBV5-1 with TRBJ2-3; 10 nucleotides match TRBD2. V trimming: 2 bases; J trimming: 3 bases; junction bases outside the gene matches: 9. The CDR3 has 17 amino acids. The germline V gene encodes CDR1 SGHRS and CDR2 YFSETQ. CDR3 loop: CASSFRELAGITDTQYF. CDR3 bases: TGCGCCAGCAGCTTTAGGGAACTAGCGGGGATAACAGATACGCAGTATTTT.

This clone turned up a few times. V gene TRBV30 combines with J gene TRBJ1-1, with 7 positions matching TRBD1. The germline CDR1 and CDR2 sequences are GTSNPN and SVGIG (reference sequence). The CDR3 runs 14 residues. The ends lost 3 bases at V and 3 bases at J; junction bases unmatched: 7. In DNA form, the CDR3 reads TGTGCCTGGAGGAAGACAGGGACATACACTGAAGCTTTCTTT. Its protein is CAWRKTGTYTEAFF.